The 15 T cell receptor beta chains listed next were all sequenced from one sample in a study of blood T cell repertoires in COVID-19. The protocol was immunoSEQ multiplex PCR, while the TCRdb copy is restricted to in-frame clones and leaves out a portion. The table has around 460,000 clones, 80% to 90% seen once. Sequencing was carried out using peripheral blood. The receptors come from a man between 18 and 29 years old with COVID-19, enrolled during active disease.

This clone was seen only once. This chain links TRBV6-5 with TRBJ1-6; D ambiguous. This CDR3 spans 12 amino acids. Between the trimmed V and J ends, which lost 6 bases and 7 bases, there was a span of 7 bases. Germline CDR1 and CDR2: MNHEY and SVGAGI. The CDR3 sequence: CASRNSNSPLHF. DNA for the CDR3: TGTGCCAGCAGGAACAGCAATTCACCCCTCCACTTT.

The chain links TRBV3-1 (or the pseudogene TRBV3-2) to TRBJ2-3; 10 nucleotides agree with TRBD2. The CDR3 totals 18 residues. With V trimmed by 0 bases and J by 7 bases, 13 bases remained unmatched. CDR1 LGHDT and CDR2 YNNKEL come from the germline V gene (reference sequence). Here the CDR3 DNA reads TGTGCCAGCAGCCAAGAAGGGGGAGCGGGAGGGTTACGATATACGCAGTATTTT. Translation: CASSQEGGAGGLRYTQYF.

The chain links TRBV5-1 to TRBJ2-1; maybe TRBD2 (6 bases). The germline V gene has CDR1 SGHRS and CDR2 YFSETQ. Trimming shortened V by 4 bases and J by 6 bases, and 17 bases separated the two germline ends. CDR3 length: 15 residues. The CDR3 here is CASSPTSEGLNEQFF. The CDR3, as DNA: TGCGCCAGCAGCCCGACTAGTGAAGGTCTCAATGAGCAGTTCTTC.

For the CDR3, the DNA is TGTGCCAGCAGTTCCACTCCGGGACAGGGGTCTGAAGCTTTCTTT. As protein: CASSSTPGQGSEAFF. The chain uses TRBV6-5 and TRBJ1-1, with 10 bases that match TRBD1. This CDR3 contains 15 residues. Germline V gene sequence: CDR1 MNHEY, CDR2 SVGAGI. J was trimmed by 6 bases and V by 4 bases; bases with no gene match: 8.

The V gene is TRBV6-5, the J gene TRBJ1-6; no clear D gene. Germline V CDR1 and CDR2: MNHEY, SVGAGI. This CDR3 region has 12 residues. Trimming took 0 bases from V and 11 from J, leaving 5 bases between them. The CDR3 region is CASSYSSAPLHF. The CDR3 coding sequence is TGTGCCAGCAGTTACTCGTCTGCACCCCTCCACTTT.

The chain employs TRBV5-1 and TRBJ2-7; possibly TRBD2 for D (7 bases). The length of the CDR3 is 16 residues. V dropped 4 bases and J dropped 2 bases, with 19 bases sitting between them. From germline, CDR1 is SGHRS and CDR2 YFSETQ. The CDR3 nucleotides read TGCGCCAGCAGCCCCCGAGGGGCGGGGGCGACCTACGAGCAGTACTTC. This gives the protein CASSPRGAGATYEQYF.

The chain links TRBV7-9 to TRBJ1-2; the match to TRBD1 covers 8 bases. V trimming: 8 bases; J trimming: 6 bases; junction bases outside the gene matches: 5. The CDR3 is 12 residues long. CDR1 and CDR2 (germline): SEHNR, FQNEAQ (reference sequence). The CDR3 loop is CASRTGINGYTF. As DNA, the CDR3 is TGTGCCAGCCGGACAGGGATAAATGGCTACACCTTC. Using reference TRBV7-9 and TRBJ1-2 for the parts outside the CDR3, the full variable domain is DTGVSQNPRHKITKRGQNVTFRCDPISEHNRLYWYRQTLGQGPEFLTYFQNEAQLEKSRLLSDRFSAERPKGSFSTLEIQRTEQGDSAMYLCASRTGINGYTFGSGTRLTVV.

The genes are TRBV19 and TRBJ2-3; D possibly corresponds to TRBD2 (7 bases). Germline-derived CDR1 and CDR2 are LNHDA and SQIVND (reference sequence). V shed 0 bases and J shed 12 bases, with 16 bases lying between them. The CDR3 spans 14 residues. CDR3 nucleotides: TGTGCCAGTAGTATAGATCCCCCTGGGGGGGGCCAGTATTTT. This codes for CASSIDPPGGGQYF.

The V and J genes are TRBV25-1 and TRBJ2-7; 9 bases are a match to TRBD1. Germline V CDR1 and CDR2: MGHDK, SYGVNS. The CDR3 totals 15 residues. The ends lost 3 bases at V and 5 bases at J; junction bases unmatched: 8. This CDR3 reads CASSDPGQGKNEQYF. CDR3 DNA sequence: TGTGCCAGCAGTGACCCGGGACAGGGAAAGAACGAGCAGTACTTC.

The J gene is TRBJ1-6, the V gene TRBV7-2; TRBD1 matches 7 bases. CDR1 and CDR2 (germline): SGHTA, FQGNSA. V shed 7 bases, J shed 7 bases, and the junction held 16 bases outside the gene matches. The CDR3 contains 17 residues. The CDR3: CASTPWTLRDSNSPLHF. In DNA form, the CDR3 reads TGTGCCAGCACCCCGTGGACCTTGCGGGACAGCAATTCACCCCTCCACTTT. Variable domain in full (rest from reference TRBV7-2 and TRBJ1-6): GAGVSQSPSNKVTEKGKDVELRCDPISGHTALYWYRQSLGQGLEFLIYFQGNSAPDKSGLPSDRFSAERTGGSVSTLTIQRTQQEDSAVYLCASTPWTLRDSNSPLHFGNGTRLTVT.

J is TRBJ2-3 and V is TRBV7-9; 7 bases are shared with TRBD1. J lost 4 bases, V lost 7 bases, and 11 bases had no gene match. CDR3 length: 15 residues. CDR1 is SEHNR and CDR2 is FQNEAQ in the germline V gene (reference sequence). The DNA for the CDR3 is TGTGCCAGCACTCGAAAACAGGGGCAAGCAGATACGCAGTATTTT. Residues: CASTRKQGQADTQYF.

This clone was found a few times. The CDR3 nucleotides are TGTGCCAGCAGTGGAGCAGGGGGCGCAGCTAACTATGGCTACACCTTC. It is translated as CASSGAGGAANYGYTF. The chain carries TRBV28 and TRBJ1-2; 8 bases fit TRBD1. Germline loops: CDR1 MDHEN, CDR2 SYDVKM. This CDR3 comprises 16 residues. Trimming removed 5 bases from V and 0 bases from J; junction bases left unmatched: 8.

In this sample, this clone turned up once. The chain links TRBV5-6 to TRBJ2-5; 12 nucleotides align to TRBD2. This CDR3 spans 14 amino acids. V dropped 3 bases and J dropped 3; count of bases not matched to a gene: 0. CDR1 and CDR2 (germline): SGHDT, YYEEEE. In DNA, the CDR3 is TGTGCCAGCAGCTCTAGCGGGGGGGAAGAGACCCAGTACTTC. Protein: CASSSSGGEETQYF.

The chain carries TRBV3-1 (or the pseudogene TRBV3-2) and TRBJ2-2; 8 bases agree with TRBD2. There are 17 residues in the CDR3. V shed 4 bases, J shed 8 bases, and the junction held 15 bases outside the gene matches. Germline assignment: CDR1 LGHDT and CDR2 YNNKEL (reference sequence). CDR3 loop: CASSLFLAGGGNGELFF. Written as DNA, the CDR3 is TGTGCCAGCAGCCTCTTCCTGGCGGGGGGCGGTAATGGGGAGCTGTTTTTT.

V and J are TRBV7-2 and TRBJ2-1; possible D gene TRBD1, 5 bases. The CDR3 consists of 17 residues. V was clipped by 1 base and J by 0 bases, with 13 bases between them. CDR1 and CDR2 (germline): SGHTA, FQGNSA. CDR3 sequence (DNA): TGTGCCAGCAGCTTAGTCGGTTCAGGGTACTCCTACAATGAGCAGTTCTTC. Translation: CASSLVGSGYSYNEQFF.